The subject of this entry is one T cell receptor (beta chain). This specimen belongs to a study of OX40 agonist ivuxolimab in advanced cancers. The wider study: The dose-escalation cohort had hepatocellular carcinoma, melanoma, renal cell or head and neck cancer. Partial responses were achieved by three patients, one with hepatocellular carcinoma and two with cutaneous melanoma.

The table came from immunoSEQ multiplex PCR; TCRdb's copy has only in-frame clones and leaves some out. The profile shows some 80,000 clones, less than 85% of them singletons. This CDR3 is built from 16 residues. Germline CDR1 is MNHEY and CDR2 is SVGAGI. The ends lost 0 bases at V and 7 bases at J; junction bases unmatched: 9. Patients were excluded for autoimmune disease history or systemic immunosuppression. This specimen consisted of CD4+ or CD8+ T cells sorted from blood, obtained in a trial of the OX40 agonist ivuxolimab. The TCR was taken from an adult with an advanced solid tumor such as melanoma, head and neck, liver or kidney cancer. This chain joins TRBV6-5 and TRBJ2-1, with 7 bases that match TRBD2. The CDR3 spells CASSYSLANKPNEQFF. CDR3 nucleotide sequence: TGTGCCAGCAGTTACTCACTAGCGAACAAACCGAATGAGCAGTTCTTC.